Below are 26 T cell receptor beta chains sequenced from a single sample in a study of glioma-infiltrating T cells after dendritic cell vaccination. The time point was: after dendritic cell vaccination, including at tumor progression/relapse. Measured with immunoSEQ multiplex PCR; TCRdb has only the in-frame clones, and not every one. The sample carries 99,000 or so clones, almost 90% recorded once. Sequences were derived from blood, sampled after dendritic cell vaccination. Receptors originate from a human donor with glioblastoma.

This chain connects TRBV4-1 to TRBJ1-6, with TRBD1 matching over 10 bases. CDR3 length equals 17 residues. V was pared by 1 base and J by 5 bases, with 5 bases of the junction left unmatched. Germline CDR1 is MGHRA and CDR2 is YSYEKL. The CDR3 DNA sequence: TGCGCCAGCAGCCAAGGGGGGACAGGGGCCCATAATTCACCCCTCCACTTT. Protein sequence: CASSQGGTGAHNSPLHF.

This chain uses TRBV6-6 with TRBJ1-4, with 9 bases fitting TRBD1. After removal of 8 bases from V and 12 bases from J, the junction contained 7 bases not matched to a gene. Germline V gene sequence: CDR1 MNHNY, CDR2 SVGAGI (reference sequence). The CDR3 is 12 residues long. The CDR3 nucleotides are TGTGCCAGCCGACAGGGGGAGAGGGAACTGTTTTTT. Translation gives CASRQGERELFF.

The chain uses TRBV11-2 and TRBJ1-6; D possibly corresponds to TRBD1 (5 bases). The CDR3 runs 16 residues. The ends were cut back, 2 bases at V and 3 bases at J, with 11 bases in the middle. Germline V gene lookup returns CDR1 SGHAT and CDR2 FQNNGV. CDR3 sequence: CASSLQGGSYNSPLHF. The CDR3 DNA reads TGTGCCAGCAGCTTACAGGGCGGGAGCTATAATTCACCCCTCCACTTT.

This chain joins TRBV5-6 and TRBJ1-4; D possibly corresponds to TRBD1 (6 bases). The CDR3 is 15 amino acids. Per germline, CDR1 SGHDT and CDR2 YYEEEE. V was pared by 3 bases and J by 5 bases, with 14 bases between. The CDR3 DNA follows: TGTGCCAGCAGCTCCACAGGGCGAACGAATGAAAAACTGTTTTTT. Translation gives CASSSTGRTNEKLFF.

The chain joins TRBV6-5 to TRBJ1-2; TRBD1 matches at 9 bases. Germline CDR1 reads MNHEY; CDR2 reads SVGAGI. This CDR3 has 15 residues. V was clipped by 6 bases and J by 7 bases; unmatched bases: 12. The CDR3 spells CASRRAGTGSGGYTF. The CDR3 DNA is TGTGCCAGCAGACGCGCCGGGACAGGGTCGGGTGGCTACACCTTC.

V gene TRBV6-1 combines with J gene TRBJ2-5, with 9 bases aligning to TRBD2. Looked up from germline, CDR1 is MNHNS and CDR2 is SASEGT. CDR3 length equals 14 residues. V lost 11 bases to trimming and J lost 5 bases; unmatched junction nucleotides: 12. The CDR3 sequence is CAGRRAGGGETQYF. Written as DNA, the CDR3 is TGTGCCGGTCGCCGAGCGGGGGGCGGGGAGACCCAGTACTTC.

The chain recombines TRBV5-4 with TRBJ2-5; perhaps TRBD2 as D (5 bases). Trimming cost V 0 bases and J 5 bases, with 11 bases left between them. Germline V gene data show CDR1 as SGHNT and CDR2 as YYREEE (reference sequence). This CDR3 has 14 amino acids. The CDR3 loop reads CASSLGGRAETQYF. The CDR3 DNA reads TGTGCCAGCAGCTTGGGCGGGCGGGCTGAGACCCAGTACTTC.

The chain couples TRBV9 to TRBJ2-1; 8 bases match TRBD2. The CDR3 covers 13 residues. After removal of 4 bases from V and 10 bases from J, the junction contained 7 bases not matched to a gene. From germline, CDR1 is SGDLS and CDR2 YYNGEE. CDR3 sequence: CASSSGLAGEQFF. The CDR3 DNA reads as TGTGCCAGCAGCTCAGGACTAGCTGGGGAGCAGTTCTTC.

The count of this clone is one. The chain recombines TRBV9 with TRBJ2-7; 10 bases align to TRBD1. The V and J ends lost 3 bases and 3 bases, in that order; junction bases with no gene match: 15. This CDR3 comprises 18 residues. CDR1 SGDLS and CDR2 YYNGEE come from the germline V gene. The CDR3 nucleotides are TGTGCCAGCAGCGAGGGAAGGGGGACAGGGGACAAAATCTACGAGCAGTACTTC. Amino acid sequence: CASSEGRGTGDKIYEQYF. The full variable domain, its missing parts supplied by reference TRBV9 and TRBJ2-7, is DSGVTQTPKHLITATGQRVTLRCSPRSGDLSVYWYQQSLDQGLQFLIQYYNGEERAKGNILERFSAQQFPDLHSELNLSSLELGDSALYFCASSEGRGTGDKIYEQYFGPGTRLTVT.

J is TRBJ1-3 and V is TRBV19, with D possibly matching TRBD1 (5 bases). V dropped 4 bases and J dropped 0 bases, with 10 bases sitting between them. The length of the CDR3 is 15 residues. Germline CDR1 is LNHDA and CDR2 is SQIVND (reference sequence). The CDR3 reads CASSTGGFSGNTIYF. In DNA form, the CDR3 reads TGTGCCAGTAGTACCGGGGGATTCTCTGGAAACACCATATATTTT.

V gene TRBV5-1 combines with J gene TRBJ1-3; tentative D call: TRBD1 (6 bases). The germline CDR1 and CDR2 sequences are SGHRS and YFSETQ. The CDR3 is made up of 14 amino acids. Deletions cut 4 bases from V and 4 bases from J, with 12 bases between. Here the CDR3 DNA reads TGCGCCAGCAGCCCGGACGGGACAGGAAACACCATATATTTT. It translates to CASSPDGTGNTIYF.

V and J are TRBV4-1 and TRBJ2-2, with 7 bases fitting TRBD1. This CDR3 has 16 amino acids. The germline gives CDR1 MGHRA, CDR2 YSYEKL. V shed 3 bases and J 1 base; nucleotides not matched to a gene: 5. In DNA form, the CDR3 reads TGCGCCAGCAGCCATATGACAGGGAGGAACACCGGGGAGCTGTTTTTT. Its translation: CASSHMTGRNTGELFF.

The rearrangement uses TRBV2 and TRBJ2-3, with 7 bases fitting TRBD1. The CDR3 consists of 14 residues. Per the germline V gene, CDR1 is SNHLY and CDR2 is FYNNEI. J was trimmed by 4 bases and V by 8 bases; bases with no gene match: 9. The CDR3 region has the DNA TGTGCCAGCGCCAGGACAGGCACCGCAGATACGCAGTATTTT. Protein product: CASARTGTADTQYF.

In its sample, this clone was seen once. For the CDR3, the DNA is TGCGCCAGCAGCCAAGATCAAGGGGGGGCCTACAATGAGCAGTTCTTC. Translating gives CASSQDQGGAYNEQFF. This chain uses TRBV4-1 with TRBJ2-1; tentative D call: TRBD2 (7 bases). The germline gives CDR1 MGHRA, CDR2 YSYEKL. With 0 bases removed from V and 2 bases from J, the gap between germline ends came to 11 bases. The CDR3 covers 16 residues.

This clone was found a few times. J is TRBJ2-6 and V is TRBV2; TRBD1 aligns across 8 bases. The trim removed 5 bases at V and 4 bases at J, leaving 1 base unmatched. CDR1 is SNHLY, CDR2 FYNNEI, per germline. This CDR3 spans 14 amino acids. DNA of the CDR3: TGTGCCAGCAGTAGACAGGGGGGGGCCAACGTCCTGACTTTC. Translated: CASSRQGGANVLTF.

This chain uses TRBV10-2 with TRBJ2-5; D is uncertain. The V gene's germline CDR1 is WSHSY and CDR2 SAAADI. There are 14 residues in the CDR3. The V gene lost 0 bases and the J gene lost 5 bases, with 10 bases spanning the gap. In nucleotides, the CDR3 is TGCGCCAGCAGTGAGTCATCCCGCCGGGAGACCCAGTACTTC. It translates to CASSESSRRETQYF.

The chain is built from TRBV5-1 and TRBJ2-1, with D possibly matching TRBD1 (6 bases). Trimming left V 2 bases short and J 4 bases short, with 7 bases between. The germline V gene encodes CDR1 SGHRS and CDR2 YFSETQ. There are 13 residues in the CDR3. The CDR3 spells CASSFDRYNEQFF. In DNA, the CDR3 is TGCGCCAGCAGCTTCGACAGGTACAATGAGCAGTTCTTC.

V is TRBV6-4 and J is TRBJ2-3; D might be TRBD1 (5 bases). This CDR3 is built from 15 residues. The V end was cut by 4 bases, the J end by 1 base, with 12 bases between. Germline assignment: CDR1 MRHNA and CDR2 SNTAGT. As DNA, the CDR3 is TGTGCCAGCAGTGTCCTGGGGCTGGGCACAGATACGCAGTATTTT. Protein: CASSVLGLGTDTQYF.

The chain employs TRBV29-1 and TRBJ1-1, with 7 bases fitting TRBD1. Germline CDR1 and CDR2: SQVTM and ANQGSEA. Losses at the gene ends were 2 bases for V and 3 bases for J; bases not matched to a gene: 9. This CDR3 has 15 residues. The CDR3 is CSVEKRGRIDTEAFF. DNA of the CDR3: TGCAGCGTTGAAAAAAGGGGGCGTATAGACACTGAAGCTTTCTTT.

The CDR3 sequence: CASSLPGMETQYF. In nucleotides, the CDR3 is TGTGCCAGCAGCTTGCCAGGGATGGAGACCCAGTACTTC. This chain links TRBV5-4 with TRBJ2-5, with TRBD1 as a possible D gene (5 bases). The ends were cut back, 1 base at V and 5 bases at J, with 9 bases in the middle. CDR3 length: 13 residues. Germline loops: CDR1 SGHNT, CDR2 YYREEE (reference sequence).

In nucleotides, the CDR3 is TGCGCCAGCAGCTCCTGGACTAGCGGGAGGATAACAGATACGCAGTATTTT. Translating it yields CASSSWTSGRITDTQYF. The chain recombines TRBV4-1 with TRBJ2-3; 14 nucleotides line up with TRBD2. Losses at the gene ends were 5 bases for V and 3 bases for J; bases not matched to a gene: 7. The CDR3 is 17 amino acids. Germline V gene data show CDR1 as MGHRA and CDR2 as YSYEKL.

The V and J genes are TRBV6-6 and TRBJ1-1, with unresolved D. Germline V CDR1 and CDR2: MNHNY, SVGAGI (reference sequence). The CDR3 length is 16 residues. Trimming pared 2 bases from V and 1 base from J, leaving 14 bases between. CDR3 in DNA: TGTGCCAGCAGTTACAATCTCGGTACCGGGAACACTGAAGCTTTCTTT. This encodes CASSYNLGTGNTEAFF.

The genes are TRBV9 and TRBJ1-5, with D unclear. This CDR3 is 13 amino acids long. The V end was cut by 4 bases, the J end by 4 bases, with 9 bases between. CDR1 and CDR2 (germline): SGDLS, YYNGEE. In DNA form, the CDR3 reads TGTGCCAGCAGCCCTGACACAAATCAGCCCCAGCATTTT. This gives the protein CASSPDTNQPQHF.

The chain uses TRBV7-3 and TRBJ2-1; 15 nucleotides line up with TRBD2. The CDR3 spans 17 residues. V was clipped by 2 bases and J by 6 bases; unmatched bases: 5. The germline V gene encodes CDR1 SGHTA and CDR2 FQGTGA. Written as DNA, the CDR3 is TGTGCCAGCAGCTTATTAGGACTAGCGGGAGGGAGCAATGAGCAGTTCTTC. Its translation: CASSLLGLAGGSNEQFF.

The V gene is TRBV6-6, the J gene TRBJ2-3; D might be TRBD1 (5 bases). The germline V gene encodes CDR1 MNHNY and CDR2 SVGAGI (reference sequence). The V end was cut by 2 bases, the J end by 4 bases, with 10 bases between. This CDR3 is built from 14 residues. CDR3 sequence (DNA): TGTGCCAGCAGTTACCTTCAGGGCGCAGATACGCAGTATTTT. Residues: CASSYLQGADTQYF.

The chain has TRBV10-3 and TRBJ1-1; the match to TRBD1 covers 9 bases. Looked up from germline, CDR1 is ENHRY and CDR2 is SYGVKD. The CDR3 spans 13 residues. V gave up 7 bases and J gave up 7 bases; unmatched junction bases: 7. The CDR3 DNA sequence: TGTGCCATCAACTCACAGGGGGCACGTGAAGCTTTCTTT. Amino acids: CAINSQGAREAFF.